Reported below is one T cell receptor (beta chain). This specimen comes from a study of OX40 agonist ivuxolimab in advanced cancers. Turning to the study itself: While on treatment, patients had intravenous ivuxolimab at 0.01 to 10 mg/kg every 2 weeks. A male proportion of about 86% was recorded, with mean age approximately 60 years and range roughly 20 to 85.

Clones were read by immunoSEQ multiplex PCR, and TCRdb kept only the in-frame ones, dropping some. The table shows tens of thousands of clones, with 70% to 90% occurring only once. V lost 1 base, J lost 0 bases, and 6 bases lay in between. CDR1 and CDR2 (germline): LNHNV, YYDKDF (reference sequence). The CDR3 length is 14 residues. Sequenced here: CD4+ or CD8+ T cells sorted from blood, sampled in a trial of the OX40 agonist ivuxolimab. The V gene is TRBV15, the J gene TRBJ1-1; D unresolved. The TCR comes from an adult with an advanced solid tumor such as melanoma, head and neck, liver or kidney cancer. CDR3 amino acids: CATSRGEMNTEAFF. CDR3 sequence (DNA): TGTGCCACCAGCAGAGGTGAAATGAACACTGAAGCTTTCTTT.